Listed below are T cell receptor beta chains from one sample, sequenced in a study of T cells in localized non-small cell lung cancer. Produced via immunoSEQ multiplex PCR; TCRdb's table is partial and in-frame only. The profile covers 2,000 to 3,000 clones, with 28% appearing a single time and roughly 7.3% taken by the ten largest. This material consisted of lung tumor tissue, taken before any cancer treatment. These receptors all stem from a male donor at least 60 years old with stage II squamous cell lung carcinoma. Both conserved end residues are part of each CDR3.

TRBV6-8	TRBJ1-4	19	CASSYSLIAGGPTNEKLFF
TRBV29-1	TRBJ1-2	12	CSVGRINYGYTF
TRBV29-1	TRBJ1-2	12	CSVDVGNYGYTF
TRBV5-1	TRBJ2-3	14	CASSLAGAPDTQYF
TRBV11-3	TRBJ1-2	15	CASSFGPDRGYGYTF
TRBV5-1	TRBJ1-1	14	CASSENRKGSEAFF
TRBV11-3	TRBJ2-3	15	CASSSLGRGTDTQYF
TRBV28	TRBJ1-2	15	CASSLFWGSNYGYTF
TRBV18	TRBJ1-5	15	CASSPHTGGDQPQHF
TRBV27	TRBJ1-3	14	CASTTLGSGNTIYF
TRBV6-7	TRBJ2-5	11	CASSYQETQYF
TRBV29-1	TRBJ2-3	14	CTVLGGRGADTQYF
TRBV11-3	TRBJ1-2	14	CASSTGQGIYGYTF
TRBV7-2	TRBJ2-2	13	CASTGDVAGELFF
TRBV9	TRBJ2-5	14	CASNTLGAQETQYF
TRBV19	TRBJ2-1	17	CASSIGTGPSSYNEQFF
TRBV11-3	TRBJ1-3	15	CASSARTSSGNTIYF
TRBV10-2	TRBJ1-6	13	CASSPTGVSPLHF
TRBV11-3	TRBJ1-4	15	CASSLTGVVNRKLFF
TRBV14	TRBJ2-2	17	CASSQSQTSDHTGELFF
TRBV7-7	TRBJ2-5	15	CASSLATGSGETQYF
TRBV12-5	TRBJ2-3	16	CASGLVHYGDADTQYF
TRBV11-3	TRBJ2-5	15	CASSWIGMYQETQYF
TRBV6-8	TRBJ2-1	12	CASSDPGTSGFF
TRBV9	TRBJ1-1	13	CASSVGPDTEAFF
TRBV10-3	TRBJ2-1	13	CAISGRADNEQFF
TRBV19	TRBJ2-1	17	CASSLFLGNGKNNEQFF
TRBV19	TRBJ2-7	16	CASSQVGGAGSYEQYF
TRBV29-1	TRBJ2-1	15	CSVPTGGRGVNEQFF
TRBV9	TRBJ2-1	19	CASSGEGSGPSLFYNEQFF
TRBV6-8	TRBJ1-2	15	CASTGVGRDTHGYTF
TRBV11-3	TRBJ2-1	14	CASSLLIAGGPLFF
TRBV19	TRBJ2-2	15	CASSSAATGTGELFF
TRBV29-1	TRBJ2-3	12	CSVARLSDTQYF
TRBV5-1	TRBJ1-5	15	CASRQDGGSNQPQHF
TRBV6-8	TRBJ2-2	12	CASRFSSGELFF
TRBV9	TRBJ2-1	13	CASSPRTENEQFF
TRBV5-1	TRBJ2-1	16	CASRRTLTWSDNEQFF
TRBV16	TRBJ2-2	15	CASSQSGGGTGELFF
TRBV7-2	TRBJ2-5	13	CASSLGGEETQYF
TRBV18	TRBJ2-3	19	CASSPVRPRLAGATDTQYF
TRBV12-5	TRBJ1-1	11	CASGLVGSAFF
TRBV30	TRBJ2-5	17	CAWELLGLAGGSETQYF
TRBV28	TRBJ1-1	16	CASSPIRGGGNTEAFF
TRBV6-8	TRBJ1-2	14	CAISAVGGRDGYTF
TRBV30	TRBJ2-2	14	CASWRGGNTGELFF
TRBV11-3	TRBJ1-6	15	CASSLGGQGISPLHF
TRBV11-3	TRBJ1-2	16	CASSMTGGVWDYGYTF
TRBV5-1	TRBJ2-7	14	CASSLEWRSYEQYF
TRBV10-2	TRBJ2-1	18	CASSDNPGLAGLSYEQFF
TRBV18	TRBJ1-1	16	CASSPLRQGMNTEAFF